The entry that follows covers one T cell receptor (beta chain) sequence. Method: immunoSEQ multiplex PCR; TCRdb's copy keeps in-frame clones and lacks some. The table lists hundreds of thousands of clones, 70% to 90% of them singletons. The sample originates from a study of cytomegalovirus exposure and HLA in healthy donors. V lost 4 bases, J lost 2 bases, and 7 bases lay in between. The CDR3 totals 13 residues. From germline, CDR1 is MNHNS and CDR2 SASEGT. From the roughly 120-subject validation cohort, which was separate from the roughly 680-subject first cohort, the donors were drawn. The clonotype was recovered from a woman aged 25-40 years in good health and CMV-seropositive. The sequencing input was PBMCs. The chain joins TRBV6-1 to TRBJ2-3, with no clear D. The CDR3 DNA reads TGTGCCAGCAGTGTCGAGGTCACAGATACGCAGTATTTT. Amino acid sequence: CASSVEVTDTQYF.